This T cell receptor beta chain appears in the sequencing data of a study of blood T cell repertoires in COVID-19. Background on the study: Some COVID-19 samples were acute and others convalescent; all came from the United States, Italy and Spain.

Germline values: CDR1 SGHAT, CDR2 FQNNGV. With 4 bases clipped from V and 2 bases from J, the junction kept 5 bases outside the gene matches. The CDR3 spans 14 residues. As processed by the authors: Reference gene primer amplification in the assay estimated nucleated cell counts. Only in-frame clones appear in the TCRdb table, and some are missing; sequencing was by immunoSEQ multiplex PCR. That table gives V, J and clone size, and the DNA gave D and trimming. The profile covers tens of thousands of clones, with about 87% appearing a single time and approximately 1.3% taken by the ten largest. The J gene is TRBJ2-7, the V gene TRBV11-2, with 7 nucleotides matching TRBD2. The specimen was peripheral blood. The sequence was collected from a woman aged 40 to 50 with acute or convalescent COVID-19. The CDR3 nucleotides are TGTGCCAGCAGCTGGAGCGGGACTACCTACGAGCAGTACTTC. Residues: CASSWSGTTYEQYF.